This TCR beta chain came from a study of T cell changes during pregnancy in multiple sclerosis. The CDR3 loop spans 15 amino acids. Trimming took 6 bases from V and 1 from J, leaving 15 bases between them. In germline, CDR1 is WSHSY, CDR2 SAAADI. Data came from immunoSEQ multiplex PCR; TCRdb stores just in-frame clones and leaves some out. The sample carries 60,000 to 85,000 clones, 90% to 95% recorded once. The specimen was peripheral blood, collected in the second trimester of pregnancy. The gene calls are TRBV10-2 and TRBJ1-1, with D possibly matching TRBD1 (5 bases). This receptor was taken from a female donor in good health, enrolled as a control in a pregnancy study. The DNA of the CDR3 is TGCGCCAGCAGCCAAGAGGGACTCGAGAACACTGAAGCTTTCTTT. This gives the protein CASSQEGLENTEAFF.